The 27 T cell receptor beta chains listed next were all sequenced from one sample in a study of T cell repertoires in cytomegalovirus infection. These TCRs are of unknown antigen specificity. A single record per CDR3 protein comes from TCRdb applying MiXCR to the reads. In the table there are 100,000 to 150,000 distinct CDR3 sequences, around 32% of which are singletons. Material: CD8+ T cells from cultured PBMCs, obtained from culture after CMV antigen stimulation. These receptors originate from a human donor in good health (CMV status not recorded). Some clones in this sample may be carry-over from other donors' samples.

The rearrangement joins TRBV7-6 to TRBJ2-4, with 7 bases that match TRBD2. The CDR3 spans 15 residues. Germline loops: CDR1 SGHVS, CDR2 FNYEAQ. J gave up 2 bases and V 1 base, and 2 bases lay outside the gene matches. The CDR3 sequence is CASSLERGTKNIQYF. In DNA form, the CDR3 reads TGTGCCAGCAGCTTAGAGCGGGGCACCAAAAACATTCAGTACTTC.

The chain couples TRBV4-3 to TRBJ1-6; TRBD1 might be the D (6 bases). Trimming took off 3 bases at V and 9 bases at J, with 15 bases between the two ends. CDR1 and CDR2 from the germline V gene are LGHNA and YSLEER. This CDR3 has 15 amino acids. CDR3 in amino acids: CASSQATGSFSPLHF. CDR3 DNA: TGCGCCAGCAGCCAGGCTACAGGGAGCTTTTCACCCCTCCACTTT.

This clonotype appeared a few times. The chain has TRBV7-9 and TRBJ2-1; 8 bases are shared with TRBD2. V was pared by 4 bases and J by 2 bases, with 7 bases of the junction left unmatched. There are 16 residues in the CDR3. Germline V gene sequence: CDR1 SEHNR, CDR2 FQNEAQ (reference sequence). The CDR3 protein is CASSSQRGYAYNEQFF. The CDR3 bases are TGTGCCAGCAGCTCACAGCGGGGGTACGCCTACAATGAGCAGTTCTTC.

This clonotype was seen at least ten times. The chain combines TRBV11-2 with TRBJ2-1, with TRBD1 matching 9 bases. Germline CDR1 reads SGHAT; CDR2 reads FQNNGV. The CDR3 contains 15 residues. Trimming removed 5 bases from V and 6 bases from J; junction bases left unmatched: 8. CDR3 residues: CASSLGQGSSNEQFF. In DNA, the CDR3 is TGTGCCAGCAGCCTGGGACAGGGATCTTCCAATGAGCAGTTCTTC.

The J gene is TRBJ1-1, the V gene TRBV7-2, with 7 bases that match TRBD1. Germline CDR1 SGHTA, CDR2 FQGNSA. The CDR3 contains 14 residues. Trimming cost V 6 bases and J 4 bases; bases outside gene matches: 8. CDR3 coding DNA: TGTGCCAGCAGTCAGGGGGGGCCTGGCACTGAAGCTTTCTTT. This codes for CASSQGGPGTEAFF.

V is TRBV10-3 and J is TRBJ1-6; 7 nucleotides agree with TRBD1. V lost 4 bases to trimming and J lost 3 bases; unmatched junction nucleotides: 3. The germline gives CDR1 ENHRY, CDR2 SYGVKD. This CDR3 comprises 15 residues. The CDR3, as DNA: TGTGCCATCAGTGGACAGGGTATCTATAATTCACCCCTCCACTTT. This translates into CAISGQGIYNSPLHF.

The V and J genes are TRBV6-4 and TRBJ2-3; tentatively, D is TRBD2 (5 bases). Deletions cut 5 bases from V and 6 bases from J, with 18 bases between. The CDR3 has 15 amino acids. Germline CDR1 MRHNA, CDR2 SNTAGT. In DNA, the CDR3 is TGTGCCAGCAGTATAGATCCGGGGTCCCGGGATACGCAGTATTTT. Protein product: CASSIDPGSRDTQYF.

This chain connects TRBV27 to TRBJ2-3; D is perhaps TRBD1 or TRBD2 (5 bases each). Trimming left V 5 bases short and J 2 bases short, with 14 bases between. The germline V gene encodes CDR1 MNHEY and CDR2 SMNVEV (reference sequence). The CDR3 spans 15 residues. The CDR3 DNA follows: TGTGCCAGCAGTCAGAGGGACCGCGTCACAGATACGCAGTATTTT. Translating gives CASSQRDRVTDTQYF.

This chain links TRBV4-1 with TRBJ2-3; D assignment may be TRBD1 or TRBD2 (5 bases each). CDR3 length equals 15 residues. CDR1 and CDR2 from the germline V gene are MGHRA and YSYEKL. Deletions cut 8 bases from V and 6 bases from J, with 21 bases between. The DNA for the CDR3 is TGCGCCAGCCGACACTCGTCCCCCGAGGGGGATACGCAGTATTTT. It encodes CASRHSSPEGDTQYF.

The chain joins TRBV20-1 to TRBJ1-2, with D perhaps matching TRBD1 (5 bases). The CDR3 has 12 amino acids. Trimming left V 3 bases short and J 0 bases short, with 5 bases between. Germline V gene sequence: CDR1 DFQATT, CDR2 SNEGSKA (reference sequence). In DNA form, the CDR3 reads TGCAGTGCTAGGACAGCTAACTATGGCTACACCTTC. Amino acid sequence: CSARTANYGYTF.

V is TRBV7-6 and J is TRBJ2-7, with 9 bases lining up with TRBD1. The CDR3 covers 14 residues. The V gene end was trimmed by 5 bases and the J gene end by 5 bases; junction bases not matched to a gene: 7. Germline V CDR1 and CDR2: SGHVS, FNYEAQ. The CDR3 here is CASSTGTGSHEQYF. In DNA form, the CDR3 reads TGTGCCAGCAGCACCGGGACAGGGTCACACGAGCAGTACTTC.

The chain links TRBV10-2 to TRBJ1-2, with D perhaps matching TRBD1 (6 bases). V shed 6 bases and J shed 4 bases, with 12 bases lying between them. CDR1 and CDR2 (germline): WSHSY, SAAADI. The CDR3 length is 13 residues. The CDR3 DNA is TGCGCCAGCAGGGACAGAACCCTCTATGGCTACACCTTC. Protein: CASRDRTLYGYTF.

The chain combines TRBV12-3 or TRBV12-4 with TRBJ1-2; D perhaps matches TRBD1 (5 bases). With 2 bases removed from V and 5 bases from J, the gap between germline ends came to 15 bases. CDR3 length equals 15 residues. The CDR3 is CASSLMGTSPYGYTF. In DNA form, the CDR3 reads TGTGCCAGCAGTTTAATGGGGACCTCCCCTTATGGCTACACCTTC.

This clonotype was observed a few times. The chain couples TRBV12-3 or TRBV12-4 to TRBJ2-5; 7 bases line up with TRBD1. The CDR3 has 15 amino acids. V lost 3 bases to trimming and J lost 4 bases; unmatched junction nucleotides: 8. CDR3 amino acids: CASSFLSPGGETQYF. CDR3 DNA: TGTGCCAGCAGTTTCCTCTCCCCAGGGGGAGAGACCCAGTACTTC.

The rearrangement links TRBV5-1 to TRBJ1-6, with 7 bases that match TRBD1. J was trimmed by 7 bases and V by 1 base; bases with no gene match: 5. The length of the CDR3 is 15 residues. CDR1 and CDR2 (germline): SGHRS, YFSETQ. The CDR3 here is CASSLTGTANSPLHF. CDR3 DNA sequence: TGCGCCAGCAGCTTGACCGGGACAGCAAATTCACCCCTCCACTTT.

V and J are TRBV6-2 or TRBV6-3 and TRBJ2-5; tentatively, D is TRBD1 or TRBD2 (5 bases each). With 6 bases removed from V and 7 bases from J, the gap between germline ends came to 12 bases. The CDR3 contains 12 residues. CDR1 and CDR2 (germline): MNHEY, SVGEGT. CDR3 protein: CASRRGVLTQYF. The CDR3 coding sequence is TGTGCCAGCAGACGAGGGGTGCTGACCCAGTACTTC.

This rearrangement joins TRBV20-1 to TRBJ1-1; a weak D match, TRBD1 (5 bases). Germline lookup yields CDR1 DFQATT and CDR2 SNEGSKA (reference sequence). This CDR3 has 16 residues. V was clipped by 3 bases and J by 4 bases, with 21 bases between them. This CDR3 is CSASNIMDGGSTEAFF. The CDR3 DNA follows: TGCAGTGCTAGCAATATAATGGACGGGGGGAGCACTGAAGCTTTCTTT.

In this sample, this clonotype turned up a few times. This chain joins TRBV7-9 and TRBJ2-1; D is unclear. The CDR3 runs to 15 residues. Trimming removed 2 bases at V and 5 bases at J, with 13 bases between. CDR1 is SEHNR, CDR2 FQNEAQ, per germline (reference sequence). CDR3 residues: CASSLYGAQDNEQFF. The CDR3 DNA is TGTGCCAGCAGCTTATACGGCGCACAAGACAATGAGCAGTTCTTC.

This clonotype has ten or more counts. CDR3: CASSYSMIRTGGSYEQYF. As DNA, the CDR3 is TGTGCCAGCAGTTACTCGATGATCAGGACAGGGGGCTCCTACGAGCAGTACTTC. V gene TRBV6-5 combines with J gene TRBJ2-7; 10 bases match TRBD1. From germline, CDR1 is MNHEY and CDR2 SVGAGI. This CDR3 spans 18 amino acids. Trimming cost V 0 bases and J 0 bases; bases outside gene matches: 8.

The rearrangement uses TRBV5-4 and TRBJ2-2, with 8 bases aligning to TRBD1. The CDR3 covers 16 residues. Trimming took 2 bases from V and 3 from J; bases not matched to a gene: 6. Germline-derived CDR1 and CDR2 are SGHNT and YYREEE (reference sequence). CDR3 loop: CASSFGGQAYTGELFF. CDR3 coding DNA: TGTGCCAGCAGCTTTGGGGGACAGGCTTACACCGGGGAGCTGTTTTTT.

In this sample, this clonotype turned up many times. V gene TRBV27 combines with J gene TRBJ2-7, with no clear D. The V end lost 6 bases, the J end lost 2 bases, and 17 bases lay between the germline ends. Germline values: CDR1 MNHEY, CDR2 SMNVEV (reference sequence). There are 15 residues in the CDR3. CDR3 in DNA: TGTGCCAGCAGCCTATCCCCTCACACCGCCTACGAGCAGTACTTC. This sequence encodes CASSLSPHTAYEQYF.

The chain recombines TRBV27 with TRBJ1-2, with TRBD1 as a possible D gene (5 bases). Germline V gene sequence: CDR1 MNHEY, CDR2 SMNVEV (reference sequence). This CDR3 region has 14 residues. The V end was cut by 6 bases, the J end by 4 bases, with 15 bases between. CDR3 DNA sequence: TGTGCCAGCAGGCCCGGGGGAGTGGGCTATGGCTACACCTTC. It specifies CASRPGGVGYGYTF.

The CDR3 loop is CASLHLGLNTEAFF. In nucleotides, the CDR3 is TGTGCCAGCCTTCACCTGGGACTGAACACTGAAGCTTTCTTT. This chain links TRBV2 with TRBJ1-1; a weak D match, TRBD1 (5 bases). Germline loops: CDR1 SNHLY, CDR2 FYNNEI. This CDR3 has 14 amino acids. With 8 bases removed from V and 0 bases from J, the gap between germline ends came to 13 bases. Filled out from reference TRBV2 and TRBJ1-1, the complete variable domain reads EPEVTQTPSHQVTQMGQEVILRCVPISNHLYFYWYRQILGQKVEFLVSFYNNEISEKSEIFDDQFSVERPDGSNFTLKIRSTKLEDSAMYFCASLHLGLNTEAFFGQGTRLTVV.

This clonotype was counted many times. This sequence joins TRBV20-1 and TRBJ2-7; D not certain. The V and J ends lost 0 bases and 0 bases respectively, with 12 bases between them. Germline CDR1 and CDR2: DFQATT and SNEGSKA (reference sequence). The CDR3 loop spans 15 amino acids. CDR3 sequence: CSARDLDGSSYEQYF. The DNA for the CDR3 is TGCAGTGCTAGAGATCTAGACGGATCCTCCTACGAGCAGTACTTC.

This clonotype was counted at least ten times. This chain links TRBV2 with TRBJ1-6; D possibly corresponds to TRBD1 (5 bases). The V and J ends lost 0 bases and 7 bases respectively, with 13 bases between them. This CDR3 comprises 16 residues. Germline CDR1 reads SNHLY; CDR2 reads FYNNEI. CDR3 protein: CASSEATGDPNSPLHF. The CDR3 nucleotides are TGTGCCAGCAGTGAAGCAACGGGGGACCCAAATTCACCCCTCCACTTT.

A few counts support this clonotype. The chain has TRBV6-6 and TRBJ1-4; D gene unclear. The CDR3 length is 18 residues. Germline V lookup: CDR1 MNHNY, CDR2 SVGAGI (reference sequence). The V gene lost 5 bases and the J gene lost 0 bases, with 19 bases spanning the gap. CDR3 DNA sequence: TGTGCCAGCAGTGGGTCCCCTTCTACCGGATCAACTAATGAAAAACTGTTTTTT. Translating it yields CASSGSPSTGSTNEKLFF.

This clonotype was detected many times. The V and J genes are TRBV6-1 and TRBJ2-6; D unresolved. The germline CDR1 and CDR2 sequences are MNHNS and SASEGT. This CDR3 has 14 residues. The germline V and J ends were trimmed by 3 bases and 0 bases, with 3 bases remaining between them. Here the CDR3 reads CASSDVSGANVLTF. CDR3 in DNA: TGTGCCAGCAGTGATGTCTCTGGGGCCAACGTCCTGACTTTC.